A single sample gave rise to the 21 T cell receptor beta chains below, sequenced in a study of shared T cell receptors in the human thymus. Produced via immunoSEQ multiplex PCR; TCRdb's table is partial and in-frame only. Here the sample spans 640,000 or so clones, around 87% being singletons. These data were also reused for a study on human thymus T cells.

Sequencing was done on a sample of thymocytes. All receptors come from a boy less than two years old with a congenital heart defect.

Written as DNA, the CDR3 is TGTGCCAGCAGCTTAGCGGGCTTCACCTACGAGCAGTACTTC. Translated, it gives CASSLAGFTYEQYF. The chain combines TRBV7-2 with TRBJ2-7; no clear D gene. CDR3 length: 14 amino acids. Trimming removed 0 bases from V and 2 bases from J, with 8 bases in between. From germline, CDR1 is SGHTA and CDR2 FQGNSA.

The rearrangement links TRBV5-1 to TRBJ2-7; D unresolved. The CDR3 loop spans 13 amino acids. The V gene lost 4 bases and the J gene lost 6 bases, with 14 bases spanning the gap. Per germline, CDR1 SGHRS and CDR2 YFSETQ. CDR3 coding DNA: TGCGCCAGCAGCCCCTCCACCAATAGCGAGCAGTACTTC. It is translated as CASSPSTNSEQYF.

J is TRBJ1-3 and V is TRBV12-5; 7 positions agree with TRBD1. Germline V gene data show CDR1 as LGHNT and CDR2 as FRNRAP. The CDR3 is 19 residues long. V shed 2 bases and J 0 bases; nucleotides not matched to a gene: 13. Here the CDR3 DNA reads TGTGCTAGTGGTTTGTACCGTACCTCCGGGACAGACTCTGGAAACACCATATATTTT. Protein: CASGLYRTSGTDSGNTIYF.

The genes are TRBV7-8 and TRBJ1-6; D call uncertain. The CDR3 consists of 18 residues. V gave up 0 bases and J gave up 6 bases, with 18 bases separating them. Germline CDR1 is SGHVS and CDR2 is FQNEAQ. In DNA, the CDR3 is TGTGCCAGCAGCTTAGCGCTTGAAGGCCCCCGGGGTAATTCACCCCTCCACTTT. Translating gives CASSLALEGPRGNSPLHF.

The chain joins TRBV5-4 to TRBJ1-5; 8 bases fit TRBD1. The J segment lost 9 bases and the V segment lost 3 bases, leaving 8 bases of the junction unmatched. The CDR3 consists of 14 residues. Germline V lookup: CDR1 SGHNT, CDR2 YYREEE (reference sequence). The CDR3 bases are TGTGCCAGCAGCTCGGACAGGGCCGTCTCGCCCCAGCATTTT. It is translated as CASSSDRAVSPQHF.

This clone was counted a single time. The rearrangement uses TRBV9 and TRBJ2-3; 10 bases are shared with TRBD2. This CDR3 contains 18 residues. Germline-derived CDR1 and CDR2 are SGDLS and YYNGEE. V was clipped by 4 bases and J by 0 bases; unmatched bases: 11. The CDR3 DNA sequence: TGTGCCAGCAGCCTAGGACTAGCGGAGGACGCTAGCACAGATACGCAGTATTTT. As protein: CASSLGLAEDASTDTQYF.

The chain couples TRBV4-2 to TRBJ2-2, with 11 bases that match TRBD2. The germline V gene has CDR1 LGHNA and CDR2 YNFKEQ. This CDR3 spans 17 amino acids. V lost 1 base, J lost 6 bases, and 7 bases stayed unmatched. The CDR3 loop reads CASSQGDSGGEAGELFF. The CDR3 DNA follows: TGTGCCAGCAGCCAAGGGGATAGCGGGGGGGAGGCCGGGGAGCTGTTTTTT.

The chain uses TRBV5-1 and TRBJ1-3, with D maybe TRBD1 (6 bases). The V end lost 0 bases, the J end lost 3 bases, and 13 bases lay between the germline ends. Germline CDR1 reads SGHRS; CDR2 reads YFSETQ. The CDR3 consists of 16 residues. The CDR3 region has the DNA TGCGCCAGCAGCTTGGCCAGAAAAGGGGGTGGAAACACCATATATTTT. Encoded protein: CASSLARKGGGNTIYF.

V and J are TRBV15 and TRBJ1-1; D is possibly TRBD1 (5 bases). Germline assignment: CDR1 LNHNV and CDR2 YYDKDF (reference sequence). Trimming took off 3 bases at V and 0 bases at J, with 11 bases between the two ends. This CDR3 is 15 amino acids long. The CDR3: CATSRLTDMNTEAFF. The CDR3, as DNA: TGTGCCACCAGCAGGTTGACAGACATGAACACTGAAGCTTTCTTT.

The chain uses TRBV13 and TRBJ2-7; the D gene is possibly TRBD1 (5 bases). Between the trimmed V and J ends, which lost 0 bases and 2 bases, there was a span of 8 bases. Germline CDR1 is PRHDT and CDR2 is FYEKMQ (reference sequence). The CDR3 sequence is 14 residues long. This CDR3 reads CASSLGGRTYEQYF. The DNA of the CDR3 is TGTGCCAGCAGCTTAGGGGGGCGGACCTACGAGCAGTACTTC.

The V call is TRBV19, the J call TRBJ2-6; D is ambiguous. The CDR3 is 15 amino acids. From germline, CDR1 is LNHDA and CDR2 SQIVND (reference sequence). V was clipped by 3 bases and J by 0 bases, with 6 bases between them. The CDR3 here is CASSIHFSGANVLTF. The CDR3 coding sequence is TGTGCCAGTAGTATCCATTTCTCTGGGGCCAACGTCCTGACTTTC.

The J gene is TRBJ2-1, the V gene TRBV7-2; a possible D gene is TRBD2 (5 bases). This CDR3 contains 16 residues. In germline, CDR1 is SGHTA, CDR2 FQGNSA. The ends were cut back, 1 base at V and 7 bases at J, with 17 bases in the middle. The CDR3 loop is CASSLEGPLSENEQFF. In nucleotides, the CDR3 is TGTGCCAGCAGCTTAGAGGGCCCTCTTAGCGAGAATGAGCAGTTCTTC.

V usage is TRBV29-1 and J usage is TRBJ1-6; 8 positions agree with TRBD1. The V segment lost 5 bases and the J segment 9 bases; nucleotides outside the gene matches: 6. This CDR3 comprises 13 residues. The V gene's germline CDR1 is SQVTM and CDR2 ANQGSEA. CDR3 loop: CSVRQGTGSPLHF. The DNA of the CDR3 is TGCAGCGTTCGACAGGGGACGGGTTCACCCCTCCACTTT.

In this sample, this clone turned up once. The gene calls are TRBV4-3 and TRBJ1-2; weak D call: TRBD1 (5 bases). Germline V gives CDR1 LGHNA, CDR2 YSLEER. Deletions cut 4 bases from V and 4 bases from J, with 19 bases between. The CDR3 contains 16 residues. The CDR3 DNA sequence: TGCGCCAGCAGCCTAAGTCTGGGCAGGGACTGCTATGGCTACACCTTC. The encoded protein is CASSLSLGRDCYGYTF.

V and J are TRBV7-6 and TRBJ2-2; 7 positions match TRBD1. Trimming took 5 bases from V and 10 from J; bases not matched to a gene: 4. This CDR3 spans 12 amino acids. Per the germline V gene, CDR1 is SGHVS and CDR2 is FNYEAQ. CDR3 protein: CASSPTGSELFF. In DNA form, the CDR3 reads TGTGCCAGCAGCCCGACAGGGTCGGAGCTGTTTTTT.

The rearrangement joins TRBV5-6 to TRBJ2-2, with 9 bases aligning to TRBD1. The CDR3 is 15 amino acids. The germline V gene has CDR1 SGHDT and CDR2 YYEEEE. The J segment lost 6 bases and the V segment lost 0 bases, leaving 3 bases of the junction unmatched. CDR3 protein: CASSLGGQGAGELFF. In DNA, the CDR3 is TGTGCCAGCAGCTTGGGGGGACAGGGAGCCGGGGAGCTGTTTTTT.

This clone appeared once. This sequence joins TRBV19 and TRBJ1-5; D possibly corresponds to TRBD1 (5 bases). The CDR3 sequence is 14 residues long. V was clipped by 5 bases and J by 7 bases, with 15 bases between them. In germline, CDR1 is LNHDA, CDR2 SQIVND (reference sequence). The CDR3 is CASSWGPPLQPQHF. In DNA form, the CDR3 reads TGTGCCAGTAGTTGGGGCCCTCCCCTACAGCCCCAGCATTTT. The variable domain in full, with the rest retrieved from reference TRBV19 and TRBJ1-5, is DGGITQSPKYLFRKEGQNVTLSCEQNLNHDAMYWYRQDPGQGLRLIYYSQIVNDFQKGDIAEGYSVSREKKESFPLTVTSAQKNPTAFYLCASSWGPPLQPQHFGDGTRLSIL.

V usage is TRBV7-9 and J usage is TRBJ2-1; unclear D gene. The germline V gene has CDR1 SEHNR and CDR2 FQNEAQ (reference sequence). The CDR3 length is 15 residues. The germline V and J ends were trimmed by 1 base and 3 bases, with 10 bases remaining between them. CDR3 residues: CASSLDRKYYNEQFF. DNA for the CDR3: TGTGCCAGCAGCTTAGACAGAAAGTACTACAATGAGCAGTTCTTC.

The chain employs TRBV5-4 and TRBJ2-1, with 11 bases identical to TRBD2. The V segment lost 5 bases and the J segment 10 bases; nucleotides outside the gene matches: 11. Germline assignment: CDR1 SGHNT and CDR2 YYREEE (reference sequence). CDR3 length: 15 amino acids. The CDR3 region is CASRSLAGDLGEQFF. DNA of the CDR3: TGTGCCAGCAGATCACTAGCGGGAGATTTAGGAGAGCAGTTCTTC.

J is TRBJ2-3 and V is TRBV28, with 9 bases that match TRBD2. This CDR3 is 15 amino acids long. Germline CDR1 and CDR2: MDHEN and SYDVKM. J gave up 4 bases and V 2 bases, and 4 bases lay outside the gene matches. In DNA form, the CDR3 reads TGTGCCAGCAGTTTAGCGGGAGGGCCCCCAGATACGCAGTATTTT. It yields the protein CASSLAGGPPDTQYF.

This chain connects TRBV27 to TRBJ2-3; TRBD2 aligns across 10 bases. V gave up 2 bases and J gave up 1 base; unmatched junction bases: 9. The CDR3 is 18 amino acids. Per the germline V gene, CDR1 is MNHEY and CDR2 is SMNVEV (reference sequence). Here the CDR3 DNA reads TGTGCCAGCAGTTTAAGCGGGGGGGCCGGTATTCGCACAGATACGCAGTATTTT. Translation: CASSLSGGAGIRTDTQYF.